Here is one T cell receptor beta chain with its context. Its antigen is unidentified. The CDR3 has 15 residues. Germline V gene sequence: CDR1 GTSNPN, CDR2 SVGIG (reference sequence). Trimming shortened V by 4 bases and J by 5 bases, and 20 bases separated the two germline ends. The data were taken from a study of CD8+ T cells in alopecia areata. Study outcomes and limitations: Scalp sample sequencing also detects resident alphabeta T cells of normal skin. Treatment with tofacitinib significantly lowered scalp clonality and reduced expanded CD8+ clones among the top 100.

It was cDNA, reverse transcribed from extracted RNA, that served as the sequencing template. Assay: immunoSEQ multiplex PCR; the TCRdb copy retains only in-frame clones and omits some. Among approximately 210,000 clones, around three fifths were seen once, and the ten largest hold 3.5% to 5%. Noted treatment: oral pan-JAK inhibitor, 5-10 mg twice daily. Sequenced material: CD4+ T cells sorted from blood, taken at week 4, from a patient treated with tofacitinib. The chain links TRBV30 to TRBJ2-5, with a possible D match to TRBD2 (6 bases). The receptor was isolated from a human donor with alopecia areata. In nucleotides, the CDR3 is TGTGCCTGGATTGCTCGGGCGGGGTACTCGGAGACCCAGTACTTC. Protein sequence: CAWIARAGYSETQYF.